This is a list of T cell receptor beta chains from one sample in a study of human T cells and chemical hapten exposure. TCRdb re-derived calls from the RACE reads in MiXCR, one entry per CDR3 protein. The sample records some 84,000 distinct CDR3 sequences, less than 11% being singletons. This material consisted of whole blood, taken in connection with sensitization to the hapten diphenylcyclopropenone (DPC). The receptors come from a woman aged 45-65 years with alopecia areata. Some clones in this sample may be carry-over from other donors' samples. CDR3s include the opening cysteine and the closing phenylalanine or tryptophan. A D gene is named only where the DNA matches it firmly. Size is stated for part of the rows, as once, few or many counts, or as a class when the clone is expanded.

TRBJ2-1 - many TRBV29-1 TGCAGCGCGGTCAGGGGCCCCAGCAATGAGCAGTTCTTC CSAVRGPSNEQFF
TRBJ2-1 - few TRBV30 TGTGCCTGGAGTAACGGAATTTACAATGAGCAGTTCTTC CAWSNGIYNEQFF
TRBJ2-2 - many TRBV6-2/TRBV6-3 TGTGCCAGCAGCCAGAACATACCAACCGGGGAGCTGTTTTTT CASSQNIPTGELFF
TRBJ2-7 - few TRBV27 TGTGCCAGCAGTTTAGTGGGGAGGCACGAGCAGTACTTC CASSLVGRHEQYF
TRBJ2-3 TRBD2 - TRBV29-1 TGCAGCGTTGCCGGTCTAGCGGGAGGGGATACGCAGTATTTT CSVAGLAGGDTQYF
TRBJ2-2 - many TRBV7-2 TGTGCCAGCCCAGCAGGAACAGCTACAGGTGCCGGGGAGCTGTTTTTT CASPAGTATGAGELFF
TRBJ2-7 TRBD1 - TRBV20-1 TGCAGTGCTAGAGATAAGGCAGGGGGATCCTACGAGCAGTACTTC CSARDKAGGSYEQYF
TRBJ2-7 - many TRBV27 TGTGCCAGCAGTTTAATGGGGGGCGAGCAGTACTTC CASSLMGGEQYF
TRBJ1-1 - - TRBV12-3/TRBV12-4 TGTGCCAGCAGTTGGGGGAACACTGAAGCTTTCTTT CASSWGNTEAFF
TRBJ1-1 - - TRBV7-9 TGTGCCAGCAGCGAACTCCCGCCCGCTGAAGCTTTCTTT CASSELPPAEAFF
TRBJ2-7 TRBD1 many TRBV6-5 TGTGCCAGCAGTTCGACAGGGGGTGTCAACGAGCAGTACTTC CASSSTGGVNEQYF
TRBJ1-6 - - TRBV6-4 TGTGCCAGACGGGGCGATTCACCCCTCCACTTT CARRGDSPLHF
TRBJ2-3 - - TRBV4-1 TGCGCCAGCAGCCAACCCCGGAGGGGGCGGGCAGATACGCAGTATTTT CASSQPRRGRADTQYF
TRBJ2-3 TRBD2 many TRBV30 TGTGCCTGGAGTGGGACTAGCGGGATCACAGATACGCAGTATTTT CAWSGTSGITDTQYF
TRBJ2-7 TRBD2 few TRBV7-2 TGTGCCAGCAGCAAACGGGCGGGAGGGCCCTACGAGCAGTACTTC CASSKRAGGPYEQYF
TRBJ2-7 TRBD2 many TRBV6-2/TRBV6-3 TGTGCCAGCAGTCTAACTAGCGGGACGCACTACGAGCAGTACTTC CASSLTSGTHYEQYF
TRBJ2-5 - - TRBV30 TGTGCCTGGAAGGTAGCAGGGGAGACCCAGTACTTC CAWKVAGETQYF
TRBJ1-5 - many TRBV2 TGTGCCAGCAGTGAACAGGGGCTGTTACGCCAGCCCCAGCATTTT CASSEQGLLRQPQHF
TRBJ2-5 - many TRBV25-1 TGTGCCAGCAGTGAATTAATGGGAGAGGAGACCCAGTACTTC CASSELMGEETQYF
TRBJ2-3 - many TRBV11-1 TGTGCCAGCAGCCCCAGCGCTGGGGGCGCGAATACGCAGTATTTT CASSPSAGGANTQYF
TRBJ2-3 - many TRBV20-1 TGCAGTGCTAGCCCCCTGCGCGCTAACACAGATACGCAGTATTTT CSASPLRANTDTQYF
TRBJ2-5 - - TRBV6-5 TGTGCCAGTCGGACCCAAGCGAAAGAGACCCAGTACTTC CASRTQAKETQYF
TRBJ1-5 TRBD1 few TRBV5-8 TGTGCCAGCAGCCGCCCGGGACAGCGTAATCAGCCCCAGCATTTT CASSRPGQRNQPQHF
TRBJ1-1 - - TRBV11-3 TGTGCCAGCAGCTTAGCGGGGGGCCACACTGAAGCTTTCTTT CASSLAGGHTEAFF
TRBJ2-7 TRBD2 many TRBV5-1 TGCGCCAGCAGCGTATCCGGGACTAACTCCTACGAGCAGTACTTC CASSVSGTNSYEQYF
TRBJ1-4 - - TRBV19 TGTGCCAGTAGTAGGACAGCAACTAATGAAAAACTGTTTTTT CASSRTATNEKLFF
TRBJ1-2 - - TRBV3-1 TGTGCCAGCAGCCCCACCTTAGGCGGGGCCGGGAATGTTAACTATGGCTACACCTTC CASSPTLGGAGNVNYGYTF
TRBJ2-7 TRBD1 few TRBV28 TGTGCCAGCAGTGGCAGCATCGGGACAGGGCGTTACGAGCAGTACTTC CASSGSIGTGRYEQYF
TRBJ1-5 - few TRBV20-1 TGCAGTGCTAGGCCCGAGGCGGGACCTAATCAGCCCCAGCATTTT CSARPEAGPNQPQHF
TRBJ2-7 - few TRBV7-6 TGTGCCAGCAGCTTTACCCCCTACGAGCAGTACTTC CASSFTPYEQYF
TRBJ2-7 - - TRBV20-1 TGCAGTGCTAGTGTAAGTTCCTACGAGCAGTACTTC CSASVSSYEQYF
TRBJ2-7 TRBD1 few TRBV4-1 TGCGCCAGCAGCCAAGATCCCAGGGGGCCCTACGAGCAGTACTTC CASSQDPRGPYEQYF
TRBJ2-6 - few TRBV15 TGTGCCACCAGCAGAGCCCCCTCTGGGGCCAACGTCCTGACTTTC CATSRAPSGANVLTF
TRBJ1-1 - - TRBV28 TGTGCCAGCAGTTTTTCCAGGGCTGAAGCTTTCTTT CASSFSRAEAFF
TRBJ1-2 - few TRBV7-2 TGTGCCAGCAGCTACGAACCCAGCGGGGGAGTCTACACCTTC CASSYEPSGGVYTF
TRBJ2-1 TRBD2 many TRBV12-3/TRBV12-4 TGTGCCAGCAGTCGACTCACCAAATCGGGACTAAAGAACCAGGAGCAGTTCTTC CASSRLTKSGLKNQEQFF
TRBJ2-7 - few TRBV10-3 TGTGCCATCAGTGAAATGACTATCTACGAGCAGTACTTC CAISEMTIYEQYF
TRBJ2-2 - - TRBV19 TGTGCCAGTAGCAACAGGGACACCGGGGAGCTGTTTTTT CASSNRDTGELFF
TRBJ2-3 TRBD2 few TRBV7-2 TGTGCCAGCAGCTTACTAGCGGGTTCTGATACGCAGTATTTT CASSLLAGSDTQYF
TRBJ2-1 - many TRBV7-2 TGTGCCAGCAGCTTAGCGCCCGGATGGGACAATGAGCAGTTCTTC CASSLAPGWDNEQFF
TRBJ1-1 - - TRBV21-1 TGTGCCAGCAGCAAAGCGCTGAAGGAAGCTTTCTTT CASSKALKEAFF
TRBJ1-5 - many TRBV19 TGTGCCAGTAGTACCCTCAGCAATCAGCCCCAGCATTTT CASSTLSNQPQHF
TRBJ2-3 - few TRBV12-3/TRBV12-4 TGTGCCAGCAGTTTTGACTACCTTCGCACAGATACGCAGTATTTT CASSFDYLRTDTQYF
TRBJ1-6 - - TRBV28 TGTGCCAGCGGGCAGACTAATTCACCCCTCCACTTT CASGQTNSPLHF
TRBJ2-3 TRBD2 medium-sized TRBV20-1 TGCAGTGAGCGGGAGTGGGATGGAGATACGCAGTATTTT CSEREWDGDTQYF
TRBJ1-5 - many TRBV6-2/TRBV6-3 TGTGCCAGCAGTTACGAGAGGGGGAATCAGCCCCAGCATTTT CASSYERGNQPQHF
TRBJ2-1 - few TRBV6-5 TGTGCCAGCAGTTCCGTCATCCGAGCGGGACAGTTTGGGAATGAGCAGTTCTTC CASSSVIRAGQFGNEQFF
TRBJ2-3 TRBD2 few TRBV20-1 TGCAGTGCCAGAGGACTAGCGGGGGGCGTTACGCAGTATTTT CSARGLAGGVTQYF
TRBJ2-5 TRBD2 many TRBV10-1 TGCGCCAGCAGTGAATTGTCTAGCGGGAGTGGGCAGACCCAGTACTTC CASSELSSGSGQTQYF
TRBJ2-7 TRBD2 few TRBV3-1 TGTGCCAGCAGCCAAGTTACTAGCGGGAGTTACGAGCAGTACTTC CASSQVTSGSYEQYF
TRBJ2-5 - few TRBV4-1 TGCGCCAGCAGCCAAGGGTGGGGTTCCAGGGAGACCCAGTACTTC CASSQGWGSRETQYF
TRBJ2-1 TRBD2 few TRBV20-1 TGCAGTGCTAGAGATGAGCGGGAATATGAGCAGTTCTTC CSARDEREYEQFF
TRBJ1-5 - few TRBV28 TGTGCCAGCAGTCACCCTTGGGGCATCAATCAGCCCCAGCATTTT CASSHPWGINQPQHF